Below are 26 T cell receptor beta chains sequenced from a single sample in a study of tumor and adjacent non-tumor tissue in lung cancer. RNA was extracted from bulk tissue without any cell sorting. Three rounds of nested PCR, following a modified ARM-PCR protocol, produced the TCRbeta library. TCRdb analysed the multiplex PCR reads with MiXCR anew, one entry per CDR3 protein. The sample records about 93,000 distinct CDR3 sequences, 67% being singletons. Sequences were obtained from lung tumor tissue. The origin of the receptors is a man aged 55 to 69 with non-small cell lung cancer.

Comment on this clonotype: A junction end diverges from the germline sequence, so it may reflect a read error. V gene TRBV11-1 combines with J gene TRBJ2-2, with D tentatively TRBD2 (5 bases). Germline V gene sequence: CDR1 SGHAT, CDR2 FQDESV (reference sequence). This CDR3 contains 13 residues. This CDR3 is CVSSFGLTGELFF. CDR3 in DNA: TGTGTCAGCAGCTTTGGACTGACCGGGGAGCTGTTTTTT.

Notes on this clonotype: A read error is likely, as this CDR3 ends without the conserved phenylalanine or tryptophan. The limits of the CDR3 on the DNA are not certain, so only TCRdb's listed CDR3 is given. The chain carries TRBV5-6 and TRBJ2-5; TRBD1, the D gene given by the table, was not confirmed from the DNA. Inclusive of both ends, the CDR3 amounts to 15 amino acids. CDR1 is SGHDT and CDR2 is YYEEEE in the germline V gene. The CDR3 spells CASSGTGVVGETQYL.

As to this clonotype: The junction does not match germline at one end; this may be a read error. V usage is TRBV6-1 and J usage is TRBJ2-7; tentative D call: TRBD1 (6 bases). The CDR3 is 14 residues long. Per the germline V gene, CDR1 is MNHNS and CDR2 is SASEGT. The CDR3 nucleotides read TGTACCAGCAGGGACCAGGGGTGGGCCTACGAGCAGTACTTC. Translating gives CTSRDQGWAYEQYF.

The table lists this clonotype with many counts. The chain uses TRBV5-5 and TRBJ2-7; unclear D gene. The CDR3 runs to 14 residues. Per the germline V gene, CDR1 is SGHKS and CDR2 is YYEKEE (reference sequence). Trimming removed 0 bases at V and 3 bases at J, with 10 bases between. The chain's CDR3 is CASSLVPSFYEQYF. CDR3 coding DNA: TGTGCCAGCAGCTTGGTTCCTTCTTTCTACGAGCAGTACTTC.

Remarks on this clonotype: Germline and junction disagree at one end, which may indicate a read error. The chain couples TRBV6-6 to TRBJ2-4; D possibly matches TRBD1 or TRBD2 (7 bases each). CDR1 and CDR2 from the germline V gene are MNHNY and SVGAGI (reference sequence). CDR3 size: 11 residues. The CDR3 loop reads CTSFQGGIQYF. DNA for the CDR3: TGTACCAGCTTCCAGGGGGGGATTCAGTACTTC.

V gene TRBV29-1 combines with J gene TRBJ2-1; 9 nucleotides agree with TRBD1. The CDR3 sequence is 14 residues long. The ends lost 8 bases at V and 5 bases at J; junction bases unmatched: 10. Germline V gene lookup returns CDR1 SQVTM and CDR2 ANQGSEA. CDR3 sequence: CSRGRWTGDNEQFF. CDR3 coding DNA: TGCAGCAGGGGGCGTTGGACAGGGGACAATGAGCAGTTCTTC.

In regard to this clonotype: Just one base apart from a much larger clone, this may be a read error. The chain has TRBV11-2 and TRBJ2-5; D is possibly TRBD2 (6 bases). V lost 6 bases and J lost 5, with 16 bases in between. Germline assignment: CDR1 SGHAT and CDR2 FQNNGV. The CDR3 length is 14 residues. The CDR3 reads CASSEELASETQYF. CDR3 sequence (DNA): TGTGCCAGCAGTGAGGAACTAGCCAGTGAGACCCAGTACTTC.

Worth noting for this clonotype: One end of the junction fails to match germline, which may point to a read error. The V call is TRBV12-3 or TRBV12-4, the J call TRBJ1-2; TRBD1 matches at 9 bases. The CDR3 is made up of 16 amino acids. The CDR3 is CASSLMSGQGNYGYTF. CDR3 nucleotide sequence: TGTGCCAGTAGTTTAATGTCGGGACAGGGTAACTATGGCTACACCTTC.

Turning to this clonotype: The conserved phenylalanine or tryptophan is not found at the CDR3 terminus, so this likely reflects a read error. The rearrangement uses TRBV29-1 and TRBJ2-3; 7 positions match TRBD2. With V trimmed by 8 bases and J by 4 bases, 18 bases remained unmatched. CDR1 SQVTM and CDR2 ANQGSEA come from the germline V gene. The CDR3 consists of 16 residues. CDR3 region: CSFIPGRGRKADTQYL. The CDR3 DNA reads as TGCAGCTTTATCCCCGGACGCGGGAGAAAGGCAGATACGCAGTATTTG.

As to this clonotype: The junction differs from germline at one of its ends, possibly a read error. In DNA form, the CDR3 reads TGTGCCAGCAGTGATGTAGGGGAGTTCACAGATATGCAGTATTTT. It translates to CASSDVGEFTDMQYF. The J gene is TRBJ2-3, the V gene TRBV2; D may correspond to TRBD1 or TRBD2 (5 bases each). The CDR3 totals 15 residues. Germline V gives CDR1 SNHLY, CDR2 FYNNEI.

This clonotype appeared a few times. The V gene is TRBV30, the J gene TRBJ2-3; maybe TRBD1 (5 bases). This CDR3 comprises 15 residues. Germline assignment: CDR1 GTSNPN and CDR2 SVGIG (reference sequence). Between the trimmed V and J ends, which lost 0 bases and 3 bases, there was a span of 13 bases. CDR3 sequence: CAWSVLGRATDTQYF. The CDR3 DNA reads TGTGCCTGGAGTGTACTTGGCAGGGCGACAGATACGCAGTATTTT.

This clonotype appeared many times. The chain carries TRBV30 and TRBJ1-1; D uncertain. This CDR3 region has 11 residues. CDR1 and CDR2 from the germline V gene are GTSNPN and SVGIG (reference sequence). The germline V and J ends were trimmed by 1 base and 3 bases, with 3 bases remaining between them. In nucleotides, the CDR3 is TGTGCCTGGAGTGAGGACACTGAAGCTTTCTTT. Protein product: CAWSEDTEAFF.

Only a few counts were recorded for this clonotype. The chain carries TRBV2 and TRBJ2-2; 8 nucleotides match TRBD1. CDR3 length: 13 amino acids. V lost 6 bases, J lost 8 bases, and 5 bases stayed unmatched. Germline values: CDR1 SNHLY, CDR2 FYNNEI. The CDR3 nucleotides read TGTGCCAGCAGATCTGACAGGGGAGGGGAGCTGTTTTTT. As protein: CASRSDRGGELFF.

On this clonotype: Just one base apart from a much larger clone, this may be a read error. This chain joins TRBV30 and TRBJ2-7; 8 bases align to TRBD1. The CDR3 has 14 amino acids. The V gene end was trimmed by 3 bases and the J gene end by 4 bases; junction bases not matched to a gene: 8. Germline CDR1 and CDR2: GTSNPN and SVGIG (reference sequence). In DNA form, the CDR3 reads TGTGCCTGGAGGATGGGACAGGAAACATACGAGCAGTACTTC. This gives the protein CAWRMGQETYEQYF.

This clonotype came up a few times. At one boundary the junction diverges from the germline segment, which might be a read error. The chain is built from TRBV6-5 and TRBJ2-7; 10 bases agree with TRBD1. Per germline, CDR1 MNHEY and CDR2 SVGAGI. The CDR3 contains 19 residues. The DNA of the CDR3 is TGTGCCGGCAGGGGCATTTCGGCCGCGACAGGGGGCATCGGGGACGAGCAGTACTTC. This translates into CAGRGISAATGGIGDEQYF.

Concerning this clonotype: One end of the junction varies from germline; a read error may be responsible. The rearrangement links TRBV6-2 or TRBV6-3 to TRBJ1-1; tentative D call: TRBD1 (6 bases). Germline V gene sequence: CDR1 MNHEY, CDR2 SVGEGT. The CDR3 covers 14 residues. The CDR3 here is CANSRGGVNTEASF. The CDR3 DNA is TGTGCCAACAGTAGGGGGGGAGTGAACACTGAAGCTTCCTTT.

As for this clonotype: Just one base apart from a much larger clone, this may be a read error. The chain employs TRBV13 and TRBJ1-5, with D hard to call. This CDR3 comprises 12 residues. Germline V gene data show CDR1 as PRHDT and CDR2 as FYEKMQ (reference sequence). The CDR3 loop reads CASQTSNHPQHF. The CDR3, as DNA: TGTGCCAGCCAGACAAGCAATCATCCCCAGCATTTT.

Comment on this clonotype: It may be a read error: a sequence one base away is much more abundant. The chain joins TRBV13 to TRBJ2-1; no definite D call. Germline values: CDR1 PRHDT, CDR2 FYEKMQ (reference sequence). This CDR3 is built from 11 residues. V shed 7 bases and J shed 4 bases, with 5 bases lying between them. DNA for the CDR3: TGTGCCAGCAACCCATACAATGAGCAGTTCTTC. Translation gives CASNPYNEQFF.

The CDR3 region is CSVEDGFFGSFEETQYF. As DNA, the CDR3 is TGCAGCGTTGAAGATGGTTTTTTCGGGAGCTTTGAGGAGACCCAGTACTTC. This chain connects TRBV29-1 to TRBJ2-5; D may be TRBD2 (6 bases). The germline CDR1 and CDR2 sequences are SQVTM and ANQGSEA. Trimming removed 0 bases at V and 5 bases at J, with 22 bases between. The CDR3 consists of 17 residues.

This clonotype has just a few counts. This may be a read error, as it is one base from a much larger clone. The gene calls are TRBV6-1 and TRBJ1-2; D unclear. Germline-derived CDR1 and CDR2 are MNHNS and SASEGT. The CDR3 is made up of 13 amino acids. This chain's CDR3 is CGSSRGQYYGYTF. Written as DNA, the CDR3 is TGTGGCAGCAGTCGAGGCCAATACTATGGCTACACCTTC.

This clonotype appeared many times. The chain links TRBV6-5 to TRBJ1-6; possibly TRBD1 for D (5 bases). Between the trimmed V and J ends, which lost 6 bases and 11 bases, there was a span of 17 bases. Germline V gene data show CDR1 as MNHEY and CDR2 as SVGAGI. The CDR3 is 14 residues long. CDR3 sequence reads: CASRPPGGSPPLHF. CDR3 coding DNA: TGTGCCAGCAGACCCCCGGGGGGTAGCCCACCCCTCCACTTT.

V and J are TRBV12-3 or TRBV12-4 and TRBJ2-2; 8 nucleotides line up with TRBD1. This CDR3 is 14 amino acids long. The V and J ends lost 8 bases and 7 bases, in that order; junction bases with no gene match: 9. The CDR3 nucleotides are TGTGCCAGCTGTTCCAGACAGGGGATCGGGGAGCTGTTTTTT. As protein: CASCSRQGIGELFF.

Details on this clonotype: One end of the junction fails to match germline, which may point to a read error. V and J are TRBV4-1 and TRBJ2-1; 9 nucleotides align to TRBD2. The J call may not be correct, given that the DNA end is closer to TRBJ2-7. Germline V gene lookup returns CDR1 MGHRA and CDR2 YSYEKL. The CDR3 totals 15 residues. CDR3 amino acids: CTSSLFFSGRGEQYF. CDR3 nucleotides: TGCACCAGCAGCCTCTTTTTTAGCGGGAGAGGTGAGCAGTACTTC.

On this clonotype itself: A single base separates this from a much larger clone, so it may be a read error. This rearrangement joins TRBV5-6 to TRBJ1-2, with 9 bases that match TRBD1. Germline lookup yields CDR1 SGHDT and CDR2 YYEEEE. The CDR3 spans 15 residues. The CDR3 DNA sequence: TGTGCCAGCAGCGCGGACAGGGGAAATAACTATGACTACACCTTC. Its translation: CASSADRGNNYDYTF.

The V gene is TRBV4-3, the J gene TRBJ2-3; the D is unclear. Germline lookup yields CDR1 LGHNA and CDR2 YSLEER. This CDR3 spans 13 amino acids. Trimming cost V 0 bases and J 4 bases, with 5 bases left between them. The CDR3 is CASSQEFSDTQYF. CDR3 nucleotides: TGCGCCAGCAGCCAAGAATTTTCAGATACGCAGTATTTT.

Comment on this clonotype: A read error is possible here, since a much larger clone lies one base away. As DNA, the CDR3 is TGTGCCAGCGGCTTGGAGTTGTTGGGGACGTCGACCTACAATGAGCAGTTCTTC. Amino acids: CASGLELLGTSTYNEQFF. V gene TRBV5-6 combines with J gene TRBJ2-1, with D perhaps being TRBD1 or TRBD2 (5 bases each). The CDR3 covers 18 residues. CDR1 is SGHDT and CDR2 is YYEEEE in the germline V gene.